This entry concerns a single T cell receptor (beta chain). Its antigen is currently not known. The record has no base qualities; no much larger clone is one base away. V is shortened by 3 bases, J by 2 bases, and the region joining them spans 14 bases. Sequences LNHDA (CDR1) and SQIVND (CDR2) are obtained from the germline V gene (reference sequence). There are 15 amino acids in the CDR3, from cysteine to phenylalanine inclusive. The retained sequence is limited to the CDR3, 45 bases, with the frame set at the first base. In the prospective study, participants were about 18 to 100 years old, resided in about 25 geographic areas of the United States, and were enrolled through a virtual design. In the prospective study, participants were assigned to cohorts based on the clinical history participants reported in a screening survey and a study questionnaire. Recovered participants in ImmuneRACE Cohort 3 were defined as having two consecutive negative NP/OP PCR tests, clearance from a healthcare professional, or resolution of symptoms. In the prospective study, mobile phlebotomists collected whole blood, serum and a nasopharyngeal or oropharyngeal swab from each participant. Over a 2-month period, participants in the prospective study had the option of providing additional blood draws and questionnaires. Before DNA extraction, blood samples from the prospective study were shipped at room temperature or frozen.

The data are from a study of blood T cell repertoires in COVID-19 (dated by TCRdb to about 2020). Regarding the complete study: Collaborator samples came from the United States, Italy and Spain and covered acute and convalescent phases of COVID-19. The samples were drawn from the first 160 participants of the ongoing ImmuneRACE study and from over a thousand subjects provided by 6 global collaborators. HLA class I and class II types, where available, came from metadata supplied by the sample provider rather than from assay-based typing. A de-identified subject ID, COVID-19 status, age in years and sex were almost always included in the sample metadata. The material from the prospective study consisted of cDNA or gDNA derived from T cells, B-cell-depleted T cells, or PBMCs. A freely available public database, intended as a resource for researchers studying the immune response to SARS-CoV-2, is where the repertoires were released. The dataset comprised deeply sampled blood TCRbeta repertoires from subjects exposed to, actively infected with, or recovered from COVID-19.

Overall results and qualifications from the work: The quantity of clinical and demographic metadata differed by source and by participant and was supplied without curation.

TCRbeta CDR3 regions were amplified from genomic DNA by means of the immunoSEQ Assay, a bias-controlled multiplex PCR. Per the source publication's procedure: Within the assay, amplification of reference gene primers was used to estimate how many nucleated cells each sample contained. To quantify the absolute abundance of each unique TCRbeta CDR3 rearrangement, sequence reads were collapsed and filtered. For each sample, productive Simpson clonality was calculated by taking the square root of Simpson's diversity index across productive rearrangements. Held by TCRdb, this immuneACCESS table contains in-frame sequences only and omits some clones. Under half of the omission traces to an unresolved V gene where checked; the cause of the rest is unknown. V, J and clone size are those of that table, while D and trimming were read from the DNA. Here the sample has around 230,000 clones; 75% to 90% occur a single time. Of the sample, around 9% falls within the top ten clones.

The receptor was isolated from a man between 35 and 55 years old who had recovered from COVID-19. The chain was built from TRBV19 and TRBJ2-7; the D segment could be TRBD1, given 6 matching bases. Material: PBMCs or T cells enriched from blood (not recorded which). The DNA sequence reads TGTGCCAGTAGTATCCAGGGCAGGGGTGCCTACGAGCAGTACTTC. Translated, it reads CASSIQGRGAYEQYF.